This passage covers 16 T cell receptor beta chains from one sample sequenced in a study of radiation and T cells in renal cell carcinoma. Time point denoted: blood 4 weeks post-SBRT, at nephrectomy. As to treatment: 15 Gy SBRT to primary tumor, nephrectomy 4 weeks later. Repertoires were generated with immunoSEQ multiplex PCR, while TCRdb's copy carries only in-frame clones and drops some. Of over 85,000 clones listed, around four fifths are singletons. Sequencing used blood, obtained from a patient whose treatment included radiotherapy and nephrectomy. Source of these receptors: a man aged 45-65 years with renal cell carcinoma.

The chain employs TRBV10-3 and TRBJ2-1; the match to TRBD1 covers 7 bases. The J segment lost 12 bases and the V segment lost 7 bases, leaving 6 bases of the junction unmatched. The CDR3 is 11 amino acids. In germline, CDR1 is ENHRY, CDR2 SYGVKD. CDR3 nucleotide sequence: TGTGCCATCAAGGGACAGTTGAGGCAGTTCTTC. This translates into CAIKGQLRQFF.

In DNA, the CDR3 is TGCGCCAGCAGTGAACAAGCGGGAGCCAATACGCAGTATTTT. Translated, it gives CASSEQAGANTQYF. This chain joins TRBV10-1 and TRBJ2-3; 8 bases are a match to TRBD2. Germline V gene data show CDR1 as WNHNN and CDR2 as SYGVQD (reference sequence). The CDR3 has 14 amino acids. The trim removed 3 bases at V and 7 bases at J, leaving 6 bases unmatched.

The genes are TRBV7-2 and TRBJ2-2; a weak D match, TRBD1 (5 bases). Germline lookup yields CDR1 SGHTA and CDR2 FQGNSA. The length of the CDR3 is 14 residues. V lost 5 bases, J lost 4 bases, and 11 bases lay in between. CDR3 sequence: CASSQGARTGELFF. CDR3 sequence (DNA): TGTGCCAGCAGCCAAGGGGCCCGCACCGGGGAGCTGTTTTTT. Combining the CDR3 with reference TRBV7-2 and TRBJ2-2 gives the whole variable domain GAGVSQSPSNKVTEKGKDVELRCDPISGHTALYWYRQSLGQGLEFLIYFQGNSAPDKSGLPSDRFSAERTGGSVSTLTIQRTQQEDSAVYLCASSQGARTGELFFGEGSRLTVL.

The chain links TRBV6-5 to TRBJ1-4, with 8 bases aligning to TRBD1. Germline V CDR1 and CDR2: MNHEY, SVGAGI. CDR3 length: 16 amino acids. V shed 4 bases, J shed 5 bases, and the junction held 9 bases outside the gene matches. Here the CDR3 reads CASSSSRGRNNEKLFF. CDR3 nucleotide sequence: TGTGCCAGCAGTTCCTCCAGGGGGCGCAACAATGAAAAACTGTTTTTT.

This clone was counted between two and nine times. The chain recombines TRBV6-5 with TRBJ2-3, with TRBD2 matching over 7 bases. CDR1 MNHEY and CDR2 SVGAGI come from the germline V gene. The CDR3 runs to 16 residues. The V and J ends lost 2 bases and 2 bases, in that order; junction bases with no gene match: 7. The CDR3 is CASSYHRGSFTDTQYF. DNA of the CDR3: TGTGCCAGCAGTTACCACCGCGGGAGTTTCACAGATACGCAGTATTTT.

V and J are TRBV7-9 and TRBJ1-1, with D perhaps TRBD1 (6 bases). Deletions cut 0 bases from V and 6 bases from J, with 11 bases between. The CDR3 covers 14 residues. In germline, CDR1 is SEHNR, CDR2 FQNEAQ (reference sequence). CDR3 amino acids: CASSLAAGAAEAFF. The CDR3 DNA reads TGTGCCAGCAGCTTAGCTGCAGGGGCGGCTGAAGCTTTCTTT.

This clone was picked up a small number of times. This rearrangement joins TRBV6-5 to TRBJ1-4; D gene ambiguous. Germline CDR1 MNHEY, CDR2 SVGAGI. The V end lost 2 bases, the J end lost 3 bases, and 4 bases lay between the germline ends. The CDR3 runs 13 residues. The CDR3 reads CASSYGSNEKLFF. In DNA, the CDR3 is TGTGCCAGCAGTTACGGATCTAATGAAAAACTGTTTTTT.

The chain combines TRBV5-1 with TRBJ2-1, with D unclear. The germline V gene has CDR1 SGHRS and CDR2 YFSETQ. Trimming stripped 0 bases from V and 9 bases from J, with 10 bases between. This CDR3 is 13 amino acids long. CDR3 DNA sequence: TGCGCCAGCAGCTTGGCCACGGAAAGTGAGCAGTTCTTC. Its protein product is CASSLATESEQFF.

The chain has TRBV6-5 and TRBJ1-6, with D hard to call. Looked up from germline, CDR1 is MNHEY and CDR2 is SVGAGI. This CDR3 has 14 residues. The V and J ends lost 4 bases and 11 bases respectively, with 15 bases between them. The CDR3 reads CASSLDLPTTPLHF. The DNA for the CDR3 is TGTGCCAGCAGTTTGGACCTACCCACAACACCCCTCCACTTT.

The chain couples TRBV6-5 to TRBJ1-5, with TRBD1 as a possible D gene (5 bases). This CDR3 has 15 residues. The germline V and J ends were trimmed by 5 bases and 1 base, with 12 bases remaining between them. Germline V gives CDR1 MNHEY, CDR2 SVGAGI. In nucleotides, the CDR3 is TGTGCCAGCAGTCAAGAGACAGCGAGCAATCAGCCCCAGCATTTT. This sequence encodes CASSQETASNQPQHF.

This rearrangement joins TRBV27 to TRBJ2-2; the D is unclear. Deletions cut 2 bases from V and 3 bases from J, with 10 bases between. The CDR3 covers 15 residues. Germline CDR1 and CDR2: MNHEY and SMNVEV (reference sequence). The CDR3 nucleotides read TGTGCCAGCAGTTTAAACGACGGTTACACCGGGGAGCTGTTTTTT. Its protein is CASSLNDGYTGELFF.

Only one count was recorded for this clone. The CDR3, as DNA: TGTGCCAGCAGCTCGATCTACGAGCAGTACTTC. Its translation is CASSSIYEQYF. This sequence joins TRBV11-2 and TRBJ2-7, with no clear D. Per the germline V gene, CDR1 is SGHAT and CDR2 is FQNNGV. CDR3 length equals 11 residues. The germline V and J ends were trimmed by 4 bases and 3 bases, with 4 bases remaining between them.

The chain couples TRBV7-2 to TRBJ2-7; 7 bases map to TRBD2. This CDR3 has 14 amino acids. CDR1 is SGHTA and CDR2 is FQGNSA in the germline V gene. With V trimmed by 5 bases and J by 2 bases, 6 bases remained unmatched. CDR3 nucleotide sequence: TGTGCCAGCAGCCTTAGCGGGTTTCCCTACGAGCAGTACTTC. Its protein product is CASSLSGFPYEQYF.

The chain carries TRBV7-2 and TRBJ2-2, with 8 bases fitting TRBD2. Germline CDR1 SGHTA, CDR2 FQGNSA. The CDR3 is 19 amino acids. Unmatched junction bases numbered 14, after V lost 1 base and J lost 4 bases. CDR3 sequence reads: CASSLVSSGSVGGTGELFF. The CDR3 nucleotides are TGTGCCAGCAGCTTAGTGTCTAGCGGGTCGGTTGGGGGCACCGGGGAGCTGTTTTTT.

The chain has TRBV20-1 and TRBJ1-1, with 9 bases fitting TRBD1. From germline, CDR1 is DFQATT and CDR2 SNEGSKA (reference sequence). With V trimmed by 6 bases and J by 6 bases, 2 bases remained unmatched. This CDR3 spans 11 amino acids. The CDR3 sequence: CSAHRGPEAFF. Here the CDR3 DNA reads TGCAGTGCCCACAGGGGGCCTGAAGCTTTCTTT.

V and J are TRBV5-4 and TRBJ1-2, with D possibly matching TRBD1 (6 bases). Trimming shortened V by 4 bases and J by 5 bases, and 12 bases separated the two germline ends. CDR3 length equals 13 residues. From germline, CDR1 is SGHNT and CDR2 YYREEE (reference sequence). This chain's CDR3 is CASSAETGYGYTF. The CDR3 DNA sequence: TGTGCCAGCAGCGCCGAGACAGGATATGGCTACACCTTC.